This TCR beta chain was captured in a study of blood T cell repertoires in COVID-19. Study-level information: COVID-19 samples from acute and convalescent phases originated in the United States, Italy and Spain.

Profiled with immunoSEQ multiplex PCR; TCRdb holds only in-frame clones, not every one. The sample records over 70,000 clones, around 76% being singletons. Germline CDR1 and CDR2: LGHNA and YSLEER. CDR3 length: 15 residues. Trimming took 0 bases from V and 5 from J, leaving 13 bases between them. With regard to this clone: This CDR3 is also generated by other DNA sequences in the sample.

This receptor was taken from a woman older than 75 with active or convalescent COVID-19. The specimen was peripheral blood. This chain connects TRBV4-3 to TRBJ1-1; possibly TRBD1 for D (5 bases). The CDR3 region is CASSQDWGGSTEAFF. The DNA of the CDR3 is TGCGCCAGCAGCCAAGATTGGGGCGGGAGTACTGAAGCTTTCTTT.